The clone carrying this T cell receptor (beta chain) was picked up a small number of times. The CDR3 is 16 residues long. Per the germline V gene, CDR1 is MNHEY and CDR2 is SVGEGT. Trimming stripped 0 bases from V and 2 bases from J, with 12 bases between. These data belong to a study of blood T cell repertoires in COVID-19. Participants were aged about 18 to 100 years from approximately 25 US areas. Two negative PCRs, clearance, or symptom resolution characterized the recovered Cohort 3 donors. Assay used: immunoSEQ multiplex PCR; TCRdb lists only in-frame clones, some missing. The sample shows hundreds of thousands of clones, 84% of them seen only once.

The chain employs TRBV6-2 or TRBV6-3 and TRBJ2-3; the D gene is possibly TRBD2 (6 bases). The sequenced sample was PBMCs or T cells enriched from blood (not recorded which). The TCR comes from a woman aged 40 to 50 who had recovered from COVID-19. CDR3 sequence: CASSYSRGGTTDTQYF. Here the CDR3 DNA reads TGTGCCAGCAGTTACTCGAGGGGAGGTACCACAGATACGCAGTATTTT.